The 25 T cell receptor beta chains listed next were all sequenced from one sample in a study of blood T cell repertoires in COVID-19. Sequencing used immunoSEQ multiplex PCR; TCRdb keeps in-frame clones, though not all of them. The table records some 43,000 clones, almost 85% of them present only once. The sample consisted of peripheral blood. The source is a woman in her sixties or seventies with acute or convalescent COVID-19.

The chain recombines TRBV10-3 with TRBJ1-2; D perhaps matches TRBD1 (5 bases). V was trimmed by 0 bases and J by 4 bases, leaving 9 bases between them. The CDR3 spans 14 residues. CDR1 is ENHRY, CDR2 SYGVKD, per germline. The CDR3 bases are TGTGCCATCAGTGAGTCAGGTGACAGCTATGGCTACACCTTC. Translated, it gives CAISESGDSYGYTF.

J is TRBJ1-2 and V is TRBV2; possibly TRBD1 for D (5 bases). The V gene lost 4 bases and the J gene lost 4 bases, with 7 bases spanning the gap. The CDR3 runs to 12 residues. Germline V CDR1 and CDR2: SNHLY, FYNNEI. The CDR3 bases are TGTGCCAGCAGTGTTCAGGGCTATGGCTACACCTTC. It specifies CASSVQGYGYTF. The whole variable domain, remainder taken from reference TRBV2 and TRBJ1-2, is EPEVTQTPSHQVTQMGQEVILRCVPISNHLYFYWYRQILGQKVEFLVSFYNNEISEKSEIFDDQFSVERPDGSNFTLKIRSTKLEDSAMYFCASSVQGYGYTFGSGTRLTVV.

The CDR3 loop reads CASKRGGRENTEAFF. Here the CDR3 DNA reads TGCGCCAGTAAACGGGGCGGGCGGGAGAACACTGAAGCTTTCTTT. This chain connects TRBV5-1 to TRBJ1-1; weak D call: TRBD1 (5 bases). Germline CDR1 reads SGHRS; CDR2 reads YFSETQ. The CDR3 runs to 15 residues. The V end was cut by 8 bases, the J end by 1 base, with 18 bases between.

V gene TRBV5-6 combines with J gene TRBJ2-7; D may be TRBD2 (6 bases). Per the germline V gene, CDR1 is SGHDT and CDR2 is YYEEEE. This CDR3 is built from 13 residues. The ends were cut back, 0 bases at V and 7 bases at J, with 11 bases in the middle. The CDR3 DNA reads TGTGCCAGCAGCTTGGTTCTCGGAGGGGAGCAGTACTTC. As protein: CASSLVLGGEQYF.

The V call is TRBV11-2, the J call TRBJ2-7; D perhaps matches TRBD1 (6 bases). Trimming removed 5 bases at V and 3 bases at J, with 8 bases between. This CDR3 is 12 amino acids long. CDR1 SGHAT and CDR2 FQNNGV come from the germline V gene. CDR3 DNA sequence: TGTGCCAGCAGCGCAGGGGACTACGAGCAGTACTTC. It yields the protein CASSAGDYEQYF. The variable domain in full, with the rest retrieved from reference TRBV11-2 and TRBJ2-7, is EAGVAQSPRYKIIEKRQSVAFWCNPISGHATLYWYQQILGQGPKLLIQFQNNGVVDDSQLPKDRFSAERLKGVDSTLKIQPAKLEDSAVYLCASSAGDYEQYFGPGTRLTVT.

This clone was detected only once. This sequence joins TRBV5-4 and TRBJ2-7; TRBD2 matches 7 bases. The trim removed 3 bases at V and 3 bases at J, leaving 6 bases unmatched. The CDR3 has 14 amino acids. Looked up from germline, CDR1 is SGHNT and CDR2 is YYREEE (reference sequence). The CDR3 DNA reads as TGTGCCAGCAGCTCGTCGGGAGGATTCTACGAGCAGTACTTC. Protein product: CASSSSGGFYEQYF.

The chain links TRBV2 to TRBJ1-2, with no clear D. Germline lookup yields CDR1 SNHLY and CDR2 FYNNEI. V shed 7 bases and J shed 6 bases, with 9 bases lying between them. This CDR3 region has 11 residues. The CDR3 nucleotides are TGTGCCAGCACCATAACAGATGGCTACACCTTC. It codes for CASTITDGYTF.

The chain uses TRBV5-5 and TRBJ2-1; D might be TRBD1 (6 bases). The V end was cut by 0 bases, the J end by 2 bases, with 9 bases between. There are 15 residues in the CDR3. The V gene's germline CDR1 is SGHKS and CDR2 YYEKEE (reference sequence). Here the CDR3 reads CASSLGGGAYNEQFF. Here the CDR3 DNA reads TGTGCCAGCAGCTTGGGAGGGGGAGCCTACAATGAGCAGTTCTTC.

This clone was observed once. This sequence joins TRBV10-3 and TRBJ2-1; 8 bases agree with TRBD1. Germline V CDR1 and CDR2: ENHRY, SYGVKD. J gave up 8 bases and V 2 bases, and 5 bases lay outside the gene matches. The CDR3 is 14 residues long. CDR3 nucleotide sequence: TGTGCCATCAGTGAGGACAGGGGATTCGATGAGCAGTTCTTC. It is translated as CAISEDRGFDEQFF.

J is TRBJ2-2 and V is TRBV6-6; D is unresolved. There are 14 residues in the CDR3. The germline gives CDR1 MNHNY, CDR2 SVGAGI (reference sequence). Trimming took 0 bases from V and 6 from J, leaving 8 bases between them. The CDR3 nucleotides are TGTGCCAGCAGTTACTCGAAACTTGCCGGGGAGCTGTTTTTT. It specifies CASSYSKLAGELFF.

This clone was picked up a small number of times. This chain links TRBV7-2 with TRBJ2-7, with 8 bases fitting TRBD2. The CDR3 has 14 residues. Germline CDR1 reads SGHTA; CDR2 reads FQGNSA. J lost 1 base, V lost 3 bases, and 2 bases had no gene match. The CDR3 DNA reads as TGTGCCAGCAGCTTGGGCGGGGGGTCCTACGAGCAGTACTTC. It encodes CASSLGGGSYEQYF.

This clone is a singleton in its sample. This chain connects TRBV5-1 to TRBJ1-5; no firm D call. Trimming left V 0 bases short and J 4 bases short, with 5 bases between. The V gene's germline CDR1 is SGHRS and CDR2 YFSETQ. The CDR3 totals 13 residues. CDR3: CASSLAGNQPQHF. CDR3 DNA sequence: TGCGCCAGCAGCTTGGCCGGGAATCAGCCCCAGCATTTT.

The chain couples TRBV5-1 to TRBJ2-3; D is undetermined. Germline loops: CDR1 SGHRS, CDR2 YFSETQ. The CDR3 is 14 amino acids. V was pared by 0 bases and J by 2 bases, with 7 bases between. CDR3 in amino acids: CASSLASPTDTQYF. The CDR3 DNA reads as TGCGCCAGCAGCTTGGCGTCTCCCACAGATACGCAGTATTTT.

CDR3 DNA: TGTGCCAGCAGCGTAGCTTTACCCGGGAACAGGGCGAACACCGGGGAGCTGTTTTTT. Protein product: CASSVALPGNRANTGELFF. The chain uses TRBV9 and TRBJ2-2, with D possibly TRBD1 on 6 matching bases. The V and J ends lost 0 bases and 0 bases respectively, with 18 bases between them. The CDR3 is made up of 19 amino acids. Germline loops: CDR1 SGDLS, CDR2 YYNGEE.

This clone was observed a handful of times. The rearrangement uses TRBV27 and TRBJ1-2; a possible D gene is TRBD1 (6 bases). V lost 6 bases to trimming and J lost 8 bases, with 13 bases between them. Germline CDR1 MNHEY, CDR2 SMNVEV (reference sequence). CDR3 length: 12 amino acids. CDR3 DNA sequence: TGTGCCAGCAGGGGGACACGTCGAGGCTACACCTTC. It is translated as CASRGTRRGYTF.

The genes are TRBV27 and TRBJ1-2; possibly TRBD1 for D (6 bases). Germline loops: CDR1 MNHEY, CDR2 SMNVEV (reference sequence). Trimming took 2 bases from V and 1 from J, leaving 14 bases between them. There are 16 residues in the CDR3. The CDR3 is CASSLTGNFFNYGYTF. CDR3 in DNA: TGTGCCAGCAGTTTAACAGGGAATTTTTTTAACTATGGCTACACCTTC.

The rearrangement links TRBV27 to TRBJ2-7; 8 positions agree with TRBD1. The trim removed 4 bases at V and 12 bases at J, leaving 8 bases unmatched. In germline, CDR1 is MNHEY, CDR2 SMNVEV (reference sequence). The CDR3 length is 12 residues. The CDR3 protein is CASSSPGQGGYF. In nucleotides, the CDR3 is TGTGCCAGCAGTTCCCCCGGACAGGGAGGGTACTTC.

This clone appeared a single time. The V gene is TRBV24-1, the J gene TRBJ2-5; weak D call: TRBD1 (5 bases). The germline V gene has CDR1 KGHDR and CDR2 SFDVKD. This CDR3 spans 14 amino acids. V lost 6 bases and J 5 bases, leaving 15 bases between the germline ends. CDR3 nucleotide sequence: TGTGCCACCAGTAAAACTGGGGCCCTGGAGACCCAGTACTTC. Its protein is CATSKTGALETQYF.

This clone was seen more than once but under ten times. This chain links TRBV11-2 with TRBJ1-1; D not certain. V was pared by 4 bases and J by 6 bases, with 12 bases between. This CDR3 is 13 amino acids long. CDR1 and CDR2 from the germline V gene are SGHAT and FQNNGV. The CDR3 spells CASSSGLSPEAFF. The CDR3 nucleotides read TGTGCCAGCAGCTCAGGACTTTCACCTGAAGCTTTCTTT.

The gene calls are TRBV3-1 (or the pseudogene TRBV3-2) and TRBJ2-5; 8 bases agree with TRBD2. The CDR3 extends over 15 amino acids. Losses at the gene ends were 2 bases for V and 2 bases for J; bases not matched to a gene: 4. Germline loops: CDR1 LGHDT, CDR2 YNNKEL (reference sequence). The CDR3: CASSQPTSGQETQYF. The CDR3 DNA reads as TGTGCCAGCAGCCAACCAACTAGCGGTCAAGAGACCCAGTACTTC.

The chain is built from TRBV1 and TRBJ1-3; the table gives TRBD1 as D, unverified against the DNA. TRBV1 is labeled a pseudogene. This CDR3 spans 16 amino acids. The CDR3 region is CTSSQGPQGYGNTIYF. The CDR3 DNA is TGCACCAGCAGCCAAGGTCCCCAGGGATATGGAAACACCATATATTTT.

The gene calls are TRBV24-1 and TRBJ2-3; 7 bases fit TRBD1. CDR1 is KGHDR and CDR2 is SFDVKD in the germline V gene. V was pared by 4 bases and J by 2 bases, with 5 bases of the junction left unmatched. The CDR3 length is 15 residues. Here the CDR3 reads CATSDPGGHTDTQYF. In DNA, the CDR3 is TGTGCCACCAGTGACCCAGGGGGACACACAGATACGCAGTATTTT.

The chain recombines TRBV3-1 (or the pseudogene TRBV3-2) with TRBJ1-1; unclear D gene. V was pared by 4 bases and J by 3 bases, with 15 bases between. Germline CDR1 and CDR2: LGHDT and YNNKEL (reference sequence). The CDR3 totals 15 residues. CDR3 DNA sequence: TGTGCCAGCAGCCCAAACTTGGAGTGGTACACTGAAGCTTTCTTT. As protein: CASSPNLEWYTEAFF.

The gene calls are TRBV2 and TRBJ2-5; TRBD2 aligns across 10 bases. The CDR3 spans 15 residues. With V trimmed by 1 base and J by 5 bases, 4 bases remained unmatched. Looked up from germline, CDR1 is SNHLY and CDR2 is FYNNEI. The CDR3 region has the DNA TGTGCCAGCAGTGAAGATAAAGCGGGGGGGGAGACCCAGTACTTC. This gives the protein CASSEDKAGGETQYF. The complete variable domain, with remaining parts taken from reference TRBV2 and TRBJ2-5, reads EPEVTQTPSHQVTQMGQEVILRCVPISNHLYFYWYRQILGQKVEFLVSFYNNEISEKSEIFDDQFSVERPDGSNFTLKIRSTKLEDSAMYFCASSEDKAGGETQYFGPGTRLLVL.

This chain connects TRBV7-3 to TRBJ2-3, with D possibly matching TRBD2 (7 bases). V was clipped by 5 bases and J by 3 bases, with 12 bases between them. This CDR3 comprises 14 residues. Germline V gene lookup returns CDR1 SGHTA and CDR2 FQGTGA. In DNA form, the CDR3 reads TGTGCCAGCAGCACGGGGGGCGGGACAGATACGCAGTATTTT. As protein: CASSTGGGTDTQYF.